This entry concerns a single T cell receptor beta chain. The data were obtained in a study of blood T cell repertoires in COVID-19. About the research overall: Some COVID-19 samples were acute and others convalescent; all came from the United States, Italy and Spain. The cDNA or gDNA used as material had been derived from T cells, B-cell-depleted T cells, or PBMCs.

Original handling: Amplification with reference gene primers provided the estimates of nucleated cell counts. Generated by immunoSEQ multiplex PCR, the TCRdb table keeps only in-frame clones and is missing some. The V and J calls and clone size are taken from that table; D and trimming were inferred from the DNA. This table holds some 140,000 clones, around 80% found once. The V end lost 3 bases, the J end lost 3 bases, and 10 bases lay between the germline ends. The CDR3 spans 13 residues. The germline gives CDR1 SGHRS, CDR2 YFSETQ. This clonotype originated in an elderly man with acute or convalescent COVID-19. This chain joins TRBV5-1 and TRBJ2-7; tentatively, D is TRBD1 (5 bases). The sequencing input was peripheral blood. The CDR3 loop is CASSSLGDYEQYF. In DNA, the CDR3 is TGCGCCAGCAGCTCGCTAGGGGACTACGAGCAGTACTTC.